This T cell receptor (beta chain) was obtained from a study of T-cell reconstitution after alpha-beta-depleted transplantation in children. Unique molecular identifiers tagged the TCRbeta library. TCRdb recomputed calls from the PCR reads with MiXCR, one row per CDR3 protein. Of 6,400 or so distinct CDR3 sequences in the sample, 16% are singletons; the top ten hold around an eighth. The CDR3 sequence is 17 residues long. The V gene end was trimmed by 5 bases and the J gene end by 6 bases; junction bases not matched to a gene: 13. The germline V gene has CDR1 SGHTA and CDR2 FQGNSA. Findings of the study overall: Reportedly, only several hundred clones from non-depleted graft cells drove alpha-beta T-cell counts at about two months.

This clonotype was recorded a few times. Its antigen remains unknown. The chain links TRBV7-2 to TRBJ2-1, with 10 bases lining up with TRBD2. The sequencing used PBMCs, mostly from graft donor cells, collected 60 days after TCRalphabeta/CD19-depleted stem cell transplant. The sequence derives from a male patient younger than 18 who had a stem cell transplant for acute myeloid leukemia, so the T cells may come from the graft donor. CDR3 residues: CASSPRASGRLRNEQFF. CDR3 DNA sequence: TGTGCCAGCAGCCCGAGGGCTAGCGGGAGACTTCGCAATGAGCAGTTCTTC.